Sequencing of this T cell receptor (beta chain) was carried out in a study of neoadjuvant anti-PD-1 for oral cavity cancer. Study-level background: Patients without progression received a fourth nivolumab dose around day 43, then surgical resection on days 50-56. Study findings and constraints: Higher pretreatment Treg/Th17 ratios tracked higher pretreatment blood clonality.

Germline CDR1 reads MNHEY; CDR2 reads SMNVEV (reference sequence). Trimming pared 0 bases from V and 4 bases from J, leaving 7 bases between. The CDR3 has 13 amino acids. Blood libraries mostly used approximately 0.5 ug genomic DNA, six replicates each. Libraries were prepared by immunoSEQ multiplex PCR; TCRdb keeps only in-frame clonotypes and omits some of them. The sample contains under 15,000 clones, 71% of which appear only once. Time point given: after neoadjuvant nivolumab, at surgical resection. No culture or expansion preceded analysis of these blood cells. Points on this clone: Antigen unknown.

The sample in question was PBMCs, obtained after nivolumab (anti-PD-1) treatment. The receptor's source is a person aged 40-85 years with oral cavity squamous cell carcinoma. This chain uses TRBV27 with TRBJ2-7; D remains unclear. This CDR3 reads CASSLSLGYEQYF. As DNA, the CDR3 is TGTGCCAGCAGTTTATCCCTTGGGTACGAGCAGTACTTC.